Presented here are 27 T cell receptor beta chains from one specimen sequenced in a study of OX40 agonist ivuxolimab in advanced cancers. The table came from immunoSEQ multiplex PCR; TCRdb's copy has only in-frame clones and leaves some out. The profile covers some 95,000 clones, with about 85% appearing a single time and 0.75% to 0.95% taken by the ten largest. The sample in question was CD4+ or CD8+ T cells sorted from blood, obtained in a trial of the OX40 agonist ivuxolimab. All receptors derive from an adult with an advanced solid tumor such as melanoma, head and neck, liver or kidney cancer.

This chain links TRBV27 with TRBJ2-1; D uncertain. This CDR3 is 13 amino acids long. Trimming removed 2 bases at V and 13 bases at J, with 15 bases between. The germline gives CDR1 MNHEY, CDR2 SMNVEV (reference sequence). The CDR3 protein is CASSLEGPTFQFF. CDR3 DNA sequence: TGTGCCAGCAGTTTAGAAGGACCAACATTTCAGTTCTTC.

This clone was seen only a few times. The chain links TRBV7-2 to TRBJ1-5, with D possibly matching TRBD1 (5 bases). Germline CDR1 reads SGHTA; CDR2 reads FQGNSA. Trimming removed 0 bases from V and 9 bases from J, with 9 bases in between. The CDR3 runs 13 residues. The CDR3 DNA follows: TGTGCCAGCAGCTTAGCCGGGGCGAGGCCCCAGCATTTT. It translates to CASSLAGARPQHF.

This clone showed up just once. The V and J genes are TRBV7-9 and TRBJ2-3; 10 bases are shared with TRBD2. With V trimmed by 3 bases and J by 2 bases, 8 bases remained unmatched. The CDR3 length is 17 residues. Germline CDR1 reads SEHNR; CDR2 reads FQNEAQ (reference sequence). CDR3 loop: CASSLAPLAGYTDTQYF. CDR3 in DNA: TGTGCCAGCAGCTTGGCCCCACTAGCGGGGTACACAGATACGCAGTATTTT.

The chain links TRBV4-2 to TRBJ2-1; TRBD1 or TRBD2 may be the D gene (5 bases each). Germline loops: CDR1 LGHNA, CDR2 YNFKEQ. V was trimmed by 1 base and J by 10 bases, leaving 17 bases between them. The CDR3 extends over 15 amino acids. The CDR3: CASSQGGTAGSEQFF. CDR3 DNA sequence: TGTGCCAGCAGCCAAGGGGGGACCGCTGGGTCCGAGCAGTTCTTC.

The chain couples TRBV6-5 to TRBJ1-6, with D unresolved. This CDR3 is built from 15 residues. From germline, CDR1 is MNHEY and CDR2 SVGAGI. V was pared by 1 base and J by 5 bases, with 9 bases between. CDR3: CASSYWPGDNSPLHF. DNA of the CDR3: TGTGCCAGCAGTTACTGGCCAGGAGATAATTCACCCCTCCACTTT.

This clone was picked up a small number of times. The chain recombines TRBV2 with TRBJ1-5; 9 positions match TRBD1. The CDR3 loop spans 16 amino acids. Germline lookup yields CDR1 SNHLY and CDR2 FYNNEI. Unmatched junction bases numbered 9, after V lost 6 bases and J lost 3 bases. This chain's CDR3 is CASRATGTGINQPQHF. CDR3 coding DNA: TGTGCCAGCAGAGCGACCGGGACAGGGATCAATCAGCCCCAGCATTTT.

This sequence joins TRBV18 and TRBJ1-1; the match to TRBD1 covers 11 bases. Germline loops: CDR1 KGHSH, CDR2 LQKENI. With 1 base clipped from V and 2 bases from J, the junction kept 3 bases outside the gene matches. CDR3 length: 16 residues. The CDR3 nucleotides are TGTGCCAGCTCACCACAGGACAGGGGGCCTAACACTGAAGCTTTCTTT. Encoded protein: CASSPQDRGPNTEAFF.

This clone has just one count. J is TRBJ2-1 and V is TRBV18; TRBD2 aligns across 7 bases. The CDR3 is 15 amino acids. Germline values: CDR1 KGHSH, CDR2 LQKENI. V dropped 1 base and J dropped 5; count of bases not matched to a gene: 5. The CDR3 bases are TGTGCCAGCTCACCACGGGGGGGGGATAACAATGAGCAGTTCTTC. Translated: CASSPRGGDNNEQFF.

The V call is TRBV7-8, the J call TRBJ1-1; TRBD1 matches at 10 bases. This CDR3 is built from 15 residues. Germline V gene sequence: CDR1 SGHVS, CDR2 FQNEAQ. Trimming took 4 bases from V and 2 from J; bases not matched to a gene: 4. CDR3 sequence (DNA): TGTGCCAGCAGCTCCCGGGACAGGGGAAACACTGAAGCTTTCTTT. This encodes CASSSRDRGNTEAFF.

CDR3 DNA: TGTGCCAGCAGTGAGAACATTCCCTCCTACAATGAGCAGTTCTTC. Translated, it gives CASSENIPSYNEQFF. V and J are TRBV2 and TRBJ2-1; D is ambiguous. This CDR3 has 15 residues. Between the trimmed V and J ends, which lost 3 bases and 0 bases, there was a span of 9 bases. CDR1 and CDR2 from the germline V gene are SNHLY and FYNNEI.

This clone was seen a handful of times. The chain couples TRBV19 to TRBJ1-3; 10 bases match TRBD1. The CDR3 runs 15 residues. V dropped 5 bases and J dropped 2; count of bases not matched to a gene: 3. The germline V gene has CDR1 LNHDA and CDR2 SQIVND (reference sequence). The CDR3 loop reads CASSPGTGAGNTIYF. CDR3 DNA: TGTGCCAGTAGTCCCGGGACAGGGGCTGGAAACACCATATATTTT.

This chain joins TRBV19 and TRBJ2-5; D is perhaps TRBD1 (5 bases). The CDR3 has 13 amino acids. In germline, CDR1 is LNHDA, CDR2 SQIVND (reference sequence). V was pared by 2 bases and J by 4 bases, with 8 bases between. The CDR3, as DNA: TGTGCCAGTAGTATAAAGGGGCTAGAGACCCAGTACTTC. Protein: CASSIKGLETQYF.

This CDR3 reads CASSQVGNNYGYTF. DNA of the CDR3: TGTGCCAGCAGCCAAGTCGGAAATAACTATGGCTACACCTTC. The chain uses TRBV4-2 and TRBJ1-2; no firm D call. V was trimmed by 1 base and J by 1 base, leaving 7 bases between them. This CDR3 region has 14 residues. CDR1 is LGHNA, CDR2 YNFKEQ, per germline.

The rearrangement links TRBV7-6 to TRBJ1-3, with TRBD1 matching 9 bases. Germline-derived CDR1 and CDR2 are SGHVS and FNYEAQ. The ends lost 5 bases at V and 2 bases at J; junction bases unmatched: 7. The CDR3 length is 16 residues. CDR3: CASSPRGQGAGNTIYF. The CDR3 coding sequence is TGTGCCAGCAGCCCGCGGGGACAGGGTGCTGGAAACACCATATATTTT.

The CDR3 is CAWNGEPNYGYTF. The CDR3 DNA reads TGTGCCTGGAATGGGGAACCTAACTATGGCTACACCTTC. The V and J genes are TRBV30 and TRBJ1-2; D gene uncertain. This CDR3 is built from 13 residues. The V gene's germline CDR1 is GTSNPN and CDR2 SVGIG (reference sequence). V was clipped by 4 bases and J by 0 bases, with 9 bases between them.

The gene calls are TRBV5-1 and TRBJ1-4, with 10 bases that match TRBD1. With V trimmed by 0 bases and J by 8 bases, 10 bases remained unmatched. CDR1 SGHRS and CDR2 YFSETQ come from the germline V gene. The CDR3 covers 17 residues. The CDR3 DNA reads TGCGCCAGCAGCTTGGCCATAGCGACAGGGGGCGAAGAAAAACTGTTTTTT. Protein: CASSLAIATGGEEKLFF.

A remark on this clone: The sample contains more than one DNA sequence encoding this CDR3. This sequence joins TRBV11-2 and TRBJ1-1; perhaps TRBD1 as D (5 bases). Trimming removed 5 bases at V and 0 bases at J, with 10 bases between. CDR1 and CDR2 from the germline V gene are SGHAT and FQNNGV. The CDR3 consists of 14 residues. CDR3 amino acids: CASSPGRMNTEAFF. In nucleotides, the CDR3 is TGTGCCAGCAGCCCGGGACGTATGAACACTGAAGCTTTCTTT.

The CDR3: CASSGQGVGEQYF. The CDR3 DNA reads as TGTGCCAGCAGTGGACAGGGGGTCGGAGAGCAGTACTTC. This chain uses TRBV6-1 with TRBJ2-7, with 9 nucleotides matching TRBD1. Germline V CDR1 and CDR2: MNHNS, SASEGT. The CDR3 runs 13 residues. V shed 4 bases and J 7 bases; nucleotides not matched to a gene: 5.

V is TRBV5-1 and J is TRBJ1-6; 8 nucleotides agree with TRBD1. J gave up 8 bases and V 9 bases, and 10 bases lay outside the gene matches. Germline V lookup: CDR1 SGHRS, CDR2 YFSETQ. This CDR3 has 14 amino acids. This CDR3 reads CATSQGAEYSPLHF. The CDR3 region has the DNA TGCGCCACCTCCCAGGGGGCGGAATATTCACCCCTCCACTTT. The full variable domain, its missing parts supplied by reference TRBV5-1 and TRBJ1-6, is KAGVTQTPRYLIKTRGQQVTLSCSPISGHRSVSWYQQTPGQGLQFLFEYFSETQRNKGNFPGRFSGRQFSNSRSEMNVSTLELGDSALYLCATSQGAEYSPLHFGNGTRLTVT.

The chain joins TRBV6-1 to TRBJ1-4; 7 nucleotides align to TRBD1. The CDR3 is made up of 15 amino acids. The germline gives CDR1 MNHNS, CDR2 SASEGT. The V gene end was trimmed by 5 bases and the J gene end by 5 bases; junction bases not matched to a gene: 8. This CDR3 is CASSSRGLGNEKLFF. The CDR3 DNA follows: TGTGCCAGCAGTTCCAGGGGGTTAGGCAATGAAAAACTGTTTTTT.

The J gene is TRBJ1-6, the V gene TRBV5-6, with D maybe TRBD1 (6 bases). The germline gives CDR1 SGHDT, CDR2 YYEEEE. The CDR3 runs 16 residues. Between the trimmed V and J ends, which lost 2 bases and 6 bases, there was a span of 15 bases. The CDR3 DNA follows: TGTGCCAGCAGCTTATGGGGGGGGCATAGTAATTCACCCCTCCACTTT. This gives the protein CASSLWGGHSNSPLHF.

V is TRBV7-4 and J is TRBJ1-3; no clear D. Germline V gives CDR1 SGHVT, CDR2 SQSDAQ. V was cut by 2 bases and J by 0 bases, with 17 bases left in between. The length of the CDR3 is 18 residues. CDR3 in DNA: TGTGCCAGCAGCTTATCCCACCTCGGACGGTACTCTGGAAACACCATATATTTT. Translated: CASSLSHLGRYSGNTIYF. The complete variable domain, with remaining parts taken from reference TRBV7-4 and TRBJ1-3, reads GAGVSQSPRYKVAKRGRDVALRCDSISGHVTLYWYRQTLGQGSEVLTYSQSDAQRDKSGRPSGRFSAERPERSVSTLKIQRTEQGDSAVYLCASSLSHLGRYSGNTIYFGEGSWLTVV.

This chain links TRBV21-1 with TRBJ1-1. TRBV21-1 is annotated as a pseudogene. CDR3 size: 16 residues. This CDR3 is CASSGRAGHPNTEAFF. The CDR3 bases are TGTGCCAGCAGCGGCCGAGCGGGACACCCGAACACTGAAGCTTTCTTT.

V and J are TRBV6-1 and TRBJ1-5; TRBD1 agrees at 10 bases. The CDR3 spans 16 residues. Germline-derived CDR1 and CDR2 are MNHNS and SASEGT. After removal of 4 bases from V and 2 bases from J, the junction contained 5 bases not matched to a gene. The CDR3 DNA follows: TGTGCCAGCAGTGCCTGGACAGGGGGGGGCAATCAGCCCCAGCATTTT. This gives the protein CASSAWTGGGNQPQHF.

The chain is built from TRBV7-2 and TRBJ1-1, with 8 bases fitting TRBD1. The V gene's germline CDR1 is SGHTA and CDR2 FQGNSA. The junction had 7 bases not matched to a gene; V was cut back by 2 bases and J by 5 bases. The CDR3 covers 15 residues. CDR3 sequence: CASSLQGAMGTEAFF. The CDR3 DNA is TGTGCCAGCAGCTTACAGGGGGCCATGGGAACTGAAGCTTTCTTT.

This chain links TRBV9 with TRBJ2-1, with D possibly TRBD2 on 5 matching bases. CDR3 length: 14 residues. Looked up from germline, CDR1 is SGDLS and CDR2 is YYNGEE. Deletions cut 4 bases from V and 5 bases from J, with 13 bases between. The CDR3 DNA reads TGTGCCAGCAGCCCTAGCCGACTTGACAATGAGCAGTTCTTC. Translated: CASSPSRLDNEQFF.

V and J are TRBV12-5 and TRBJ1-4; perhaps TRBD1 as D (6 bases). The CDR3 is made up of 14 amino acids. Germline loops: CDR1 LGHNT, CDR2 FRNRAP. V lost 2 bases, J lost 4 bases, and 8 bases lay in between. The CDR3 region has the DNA TGTGCTAGTGGTTTGACAGGGAGTAATGAAAAACTGTTTTTT. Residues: CASGLTGSNEKLFF.